The clone carrying this T cell receptor beta chain was picked up a small number of times. The data are from a study of shared clonotypes between healthy human individuals. The protocol was immunoSEQ multiplex PCR, while the TCRdb copy is restricted to in-frame clones and leaves out a portion. The table records some 490,000 clones, around 85% of them present only once. The sequencing input was PBMCs. This TCR derives from a middle-aged woman in good health. Some clones in this sample may be carry-over from other donors' samples.

The CDR3 sequence: CSPRLAGNEQFF. The CDR3 region has the DNA TGCAGCCCTAGACTAGCGGGCAATGAGCAGTTCTTC. The chain has TRBV29-1 and TRBJ2-1, with 10 bases matching TRBD2. The CDR3 consists of 12 residues. The germline gives CDR1 SQVTM, CDR2 ANQGSEA. Germline trimming cut 8 bases from V and 6 bases from J; bases unmatched to any gene: 4.